This T cell receptor (beta chain) was retrieved from a study of T cell changes during pregnancy in multiple sclerosis. Profiled with immunoSEQ multiplex PCR; TCRdb holds only in-frame clones, not every one. The data contain some 95,000 clones, approximately 92% of them seen just once; the ten biggest clones take up 2.6%. Germline loops: CDR1 SEHNR, CDR2 FQNEAQ (reference sequence). The V segment lost 5 bases and the J segment 4 bases; nucleotides outside the gene matches: 5. The CDR3 runs to 15 residues. The sequence was collected from a female donor with multiple sclerosis, enrolled in a pregnancy study. Sequencing used peripheral blood, obtained in the first trimester of pregnancy. V and J are TRBV7-9 and TRBJ2-3; 11 bases line up with TRBD2. For the CDR3, the DNA is TGTGCCAGCAGCCAAACTAGCGGGAGTGCAGATACGCAGTATTTT. Translating it yields CASSQTSGSADTQYF.